Each of the 22 T cell receptor beta chains below was sequenced from the same sample in a study of patients and donors after allogeneic stem cell transplantation. Each CDR3 protein is one row after TCRdb ran MiXCR on the RT-PCR reads. The data contain around 240,000 distinct CDR3 sequences, 13% to 15% of them singletons. The source material was blood, either unsorted or a sorted T cell fraction (not recorded which). These receptors all stem from a human donor who was either an allogeneic HSCT recipient or a stem cell or donor lymphocyte infusion donor (not recorded which). It is not recorded whose cells these are; they may come from a transplant donor.

This chain uses TRBV9 with TRBJ2-1, with a weak D call TRBD1 (5 bases). Germline CDR1 is SGDLS and CDR2 is YYNGEE. V lost 4 bases and J 10 bases, leaving 15 bases between the germline ends. This CDR3 has 13 residues. CDR3 DNA sequence: TGTGCCAGCAGCTCTCGACCAAGACAGGAGCAGTTCTTC. Translation gives CASSSRPRQEQFF.

Details on this clonotype: A much bigger clone sits one base away, suggesting this may be a read error. The rearrangement links TRBV5-6 to TRBJ2-7; 7 bases are a match to TRBD1. CDR3 length: 15 residues. Germline CDR1 is SGHDT and CDR2 is YYEEEE. The CDR3 DNA reads TGTGCCAGCAGCCCGGGACAGTTAAGCTCCTACGTGCAGTACTTC. Protein: CASSPGQLSSYVQYF.

The chain uses TRBV7-2 and TRBJ2-3; D call uncertain. Trimming shortened V by 3 bases and J by 0 bases, and 10 bases separated the two germline ends. Germline CDR1 is SGHTA and CDR2 is FQGNSA. The CDR3 runs 15 residues. The CDR3 protein is CASSFDLGSTDTQYF. The CDR3 DNA reads as TGTGCCAGCAGCTTCGACCTGGGAAGCACAGATACGCAGTATTTT.

The chain uses TRBV9 and TRBJ2-1; 12 bases agree with TRBD2. J gave up 8 bases and V 4 bases, and 4 bases lay outside the gene matches. Per germline, CDR1 SGDLS and CDR2 YYNGEE. This CDR3 region has 14 residues. CDR3 coding DNA: TGTGCCAGCAGCAGAGGACTAGCGGGGCATGAGCAGTTCTTC. This sequence encodes CASSRGLAGHEQFF.

This clonotype was counted ten times or more. A read error may account for a junction end that differs from germline. The CDR3, as DNA: TGCGCCAGCAGCGGCTCCTACGAGCAGTACTTC. Protein sequence: CASSGSYEQYF. This chain links TRBV3-1 with TRBJ2-7; a weak D match, TRBD2 (5 bases). This CDR3 comprises 11 residues. Germline V lookup: CDR1 LGHDT, CDR2 YNNKEL (reference sequence).

This sequence joins TRBV27 and TRBJ2-5; 8 nucleotides match TRBD2. This CDR3 spans 14 amino acids. From germline, CDR1 is MNHEY and CDR2 SMNVEV (reference sequence). V shed 4 bases, J shed 7 bases, and the junction held 8 bases outside the gene matches. CDR3 amino acids: CASSSPGLVATQYF. CDR3 nucleotide sequence: TGTGCCAGCAGTTCCCCGGGACTAGTCGCGACCCAGTACTTC.

This clonotype has only a few counts. CDR3 in amino acids: CSARDRRGAYNSPLHF. CDR3 nucleotides: TGCAGTGCTAGAGATCGAAGAGGGGCCTATAATTCACCCCTCCACTTT. This chain joins TRBV20-1 and TRBJ1-6; D might be TRBD1 (5 bases). This CDR3 contains 16 residues. Germline assignment: CDR1 DFQATT and CDR2 SNEGSKA (reference sequence). Trimming cost V 0 bases and J 2 bases, with 11 bases left between them.

The chain couples TRBV20-1 to TRBJ2-5; D perhaps matches TRBD2 (6 bases). CDR3 length: 17 residues. V dropped 0 bases and J dropped 4 bases, with 21 bases sitting between them. Germline CDR1 reads DFQATT; CDR2 reads SNEGSKA (reference sequence). The CDR3 nucleotides are TGCAGTGCTAGAGACCTAAGGGACGGGAGTCTTGGAGAGACCCAGTACTTC. Translated: CSARDLRDGSLGETQYF.

The chain uses TRBV30 and TRBJ2-3; D is ambiguous. The V end was cut by 2 bases, the J end by 2 bases, with 5 bases between. CDR3 length: 12 amino acids. The germline V gene has CDR1 GTSNPN and CDR2 SVGIG (reference sequence). In DNA form, the CDR3 reads TGTGCCTGGAGTCGCCTCACAGATACGCAGTATTTT. Translation gives CAWSRLTDTQYF.

This clonotype was seen only a few times. The chain is built from TRBV3-1 and TRBJ1-1, with 8 bases matching TRBD1. After removal of 2 bases from V and 0 bases from J, the junction contained 8 bases not matched to a gene. Germline V gives CDR1 LGHDT, CDR2 YNNKEL (reference sequence). The CDR3 covers 17 residues. CDR3 nucleotide sequence: TGTGCCAGCAGCCAATCACCGGGACAGGCGATGAACACTGAAGCTTTCTTT. As protein: CASSQSPGQAMNTEAFF.

The V and J genes are TRBV11-2 and TRBJ2-7; 11 bases match TRBD2. The CDR3 runs 16 residues. Germline CDR1 SGHAT, CDR2 FQNNGV. Losses at the gene ends were 4 bases for V and 6 bases for J; bases not matched to a gene: 11. CDR3 in DNA: TGTGCCAGCAGCTCGCTAGCGGGGGGTGGGACTGGCGAGCAGTACTTC. Residues: CASSSLAGGGTGEQYF. Full variable domain (remainder filled in from reference TRBV11-2 and TRBJ2-7): EAGVAQSPRYKIIEKRQSVAFWCNPISGHATLYWYQQILGQGPKLLIQFQNNGVVDDSQLPKDRFSAERLKGVDSTLKIQPAKLEDSAVYLCASSSLAGGGTGEQYFGPGTRLTVT.

This clonotype was detected many times. The DNA of the CDR3 is TGCAGTGCTGCACCCCTAGCGGGCTCGTACAATGAGCAGTTCTTC. Translating gives CSAAPLAGSYNEQFF. V usage is TRBV20-1 and J usage is TRBJ2-1; 8 nucleotides match TRBD2. The V and J ends lost 5 bases and 4 bases, in that order; junction bases with no gene match: 10. Germline CDR1 reads DFQATT; CDR2 reads SNEGSKA (reference sequence). The CDR3 length is 15 residues.

The genes are TRBV11-1 and TRBJ2-1; D is undetermined. CDR3 length: 18 amino acids. In germline, CDR1 is SGHAT, CDR2 FQDESV (reference sequence). V dropped 0 bases and J dropped 0 bases, with 15 bases sitting between them. CDR3: CASSLADGTISSYNEQFF. In DNA, the CDR3 is TGTGCCAGCAGCTTAGCCGACGGTACCATAAGCTCCTACAATGAGCAGTTCTTC. The whole variable domain, filled in from reference TRBV11-1 and TRBJ2-1, reads EAEVAQSPRYKITEKSQAVAFWCDPISGHATLYWYRQILGQGPELLVQFQDESVVDDSQLPKDRFSAERLKGVDSTLKIQPAELGDSAMYLCASSLADGTISSYNEQFFGPGTRLTVL.

This clonotype occurred many times. The V call is TRBV7-3, the J call TRBJ2-3, with D perhaps TRBD1 or TRBD2 (5 bases each). Germline values: CDR1 SGHTA, CDR2 FQGTGA. V was shortened by 7 bases and J by 1 base, with 24 bases between the two germline ends. This CDR3 has 18 residues. As DNA, the CDR3 is TGTGCCAGCATCCACCACTACGGGACCAAAGATCGCACAGATACGCAGTATTTT. It is translated as CASIHHYGTKDRTDTQYF.

This clonotype showed up many times. The gene calls are TRBV12-3 or TRBV12-4 and TRBJ1-5, with 8 bases identical to TRBD1. This CDR3 is 15 amino acids long. V trimming: 1 base; J trimming: 9 bases; junction bases outside the gene matches: 8. CDR3 sequence: CASSLVSGGGWPQHF. The CDR3 DNA reads as TGTGCCAGCAGTTTAGTTTCAGGGGGCGGTTGGCCCCAGCATTTT.

The V call is TRBV9, the J call TRBJ2-3, with a possible D match to TRBD2 (5 bases). Germline loops: CDR1 SGDLS, CDR2 YYNGEE. Trimming removed 4 bases from V and 2 bases from J, with 14 bases in between. The CDR3 runs 15 residues. The CDR3, as DNA: TGTGCCAGCAGCCTCCGAGGGTGGAACACAGATACGCAGTATTTT. It yields the protein CASSLRGWNTDTQYF.

This clonotype was recorded a few times. The chain couples TRBV5-1 to TRBJ1-5; unclear D gene. Germline-derived CDR1 and CDR2 are SGHRS and YFSETQ. The CDR3 loop spans 14 amino acids. Trimming removed 4 bases at V and 3 bases at J, with 11 bases between. CDR3 region: CASSPGLLNQPQHF. In DNA, the CDR3 is TGCGCCAGCAGCCCAGGACTGCTCAATCAGCCCCAGCATTTT.

This clonotype has ten or more counts. The rearrangement uses TRBV9 and TRBJ2-5; 8 bases fit TRBD2. The CDR3 covers 14 residues. V lost 7 bases and J lost 4; bases outside the gene matches: 9. From germline, CDR1 is SGDLS and CDR2 YYNGEE. In nucleotides, the CDR3 is TGTGCCAGCTCGCCGACTAGCGTCGCAGAGACCCAGTACTTC. This encodes CASSPTSVAETQYF.

The V and J genes are TRBV20-1 and TRBJ1-3, with D unclear. V was clipped by 4 bases and J by 5 bases, with 9 bases between them. From germline, CDR1 is DFQATT and CDR2 SNEGSKA (reference sequence). CDR3 length: 12 amino acids. The CDR3 coding sequence is TGCAGTGCTATAGGCGGTCGAAACACCATATATTTT. The encoded protein is CSAIGGRNTIYF.

This chain joins TRBV2 and TRBJ1-1; 7 nucleotides match TRBD1. Trimming cost V 6 bases and J 3 bases; bases outside gene matches: 13. Germline-derived CDR1 and CDR2 are SNHLY and FYNNEI. The CDR3 is made up of 16 amino acids. As DNA, the CDR3 is TGTGCCAGCAGGAACCCCCTACAGGGGTATGACACTGAAGCTTTCTTT. This translates into CASRNPLQGYDTEAFF.

The rearrangement uses TRBV7-9 and TRBJ2-2; TRBD1 aligns across 10 bases. The CDR3 loop spans 16 amino acids. Per germline, CDR1 SEHNR and CDR2 FQNEAQ (reference sequence). V dropped 4 bases and J dropped 6; count of bases not matched to a gene: 8. In DNA form, the CDR3 reads TGTGCCAGCAGCTCAAGACAGGGGGCCATTGCCGGGGAGCTGTTTTTT. This translates into CASSSRQGAIAGELFF.

This clonotype was picked up a small number of times. This rearrangement joins TRBV7-2 to TRBJ1-4; D ambiguous. CDR3 length: 13 residues. Trimming cost V 1 base and J 8 bases, with 8 bases left between them. From germline, CDR1 is SGHTA and CDR2 FQGNSA. Here the CDR3 reads CASSLGRGEKLFF. CDR3 sequence (DNA): TGTGCCAGCAGCTTAGGACGTGGAGAAAAACTGTTTTTT.